The clone carrying this T cell receptor beta chain was detected only once. In the authors' workflow: Nucleated cell number was recorded as an estimate derived from reference gene primer amplification. Assay: immunoSEQ multiplex PCR; the TCRdb copy retains only in-frame clones and omits some. V and J calls and clone size are those listed in that table; D and trimming were worked out from the DNA. The sample includes tens of thousands of clones, more than 60% of them seen just once. Germline-derived CDR1 and CDR2 are MNHNY and SVGAGI (reference sequence). The CDR3 covers 15 residues. The V end was cut by 7 bases, the J end by 0 bases, with 13 bases between. This sample was included in a study of blood T cell repertoires in COVID-19. Study summary: The samples span acute and convalescent COVID-19 from the United States, Italy and Spain. The analysed material was cDNA or gDNA that came from T cells, B-cell-depleted T cells, or PBMCs.

Sequencing input: peripheral blood. This chain links TRBV6-6 with TRBJ2-1, with D perhaps TRBD2 (6 bases). This TCR was sampled from a woman aged 50 to 65 with active or convalescent COVID-19. Written as DNA, the CDR3 is TGTGCCAGCACCCTCAGCGGGCCCTCCTACAATGAGCAGTTCTTC. Its translation: CASTLSGPSYNEQFF.